These 24 T cell receptor beta chains were sequenced from one sample in a study of regulatory T cells in long-lasting Graves disease. iRepertoire HTBI primers and Arm-PCR of CDR3 regions built TCR beta libraries. TCRdb re-analysed the multiplex PCR reads in MiXCR, keeping a single row per CDR3 protein. The data hold some 240,000 distinct CDR3 sequences, with about 19% observed a single time. Time point in this sample: newly diagnosed GD, antithyroid drugs for less than 3 months. The TCR library was prepared using RNA isolated from PBMCs. These data also formed part of another study, on T cells in Graves' hyperthyroidism and ophthalmopathy.

The starting material was peripheral blood mononuclear cells (PBMCs), obtained at new diagnosis, from a patient treated with antithyroid drugs. The source is a woman in her thirties with Graves disease.

Points on this clonotype: This could be a read error, since a much larger clone is one nucleotide away. Likely a read error: the CDR3 ends without its conserved phenylalanine or tryptophan. This chain uses TRBV7-9 with TRBJ2-4; D possibly corresponds to TRBD2 (6 bases). Between the trimmed V and J ends, which lost 5 bases and 6 bases, there was a span of 11 bases. Germline lookup yields CDR1 SEHNR and CDR2 FQNEAQ (reference sequence). The CDR3 is 13 residues long. CDR3 loop: CASSVLGGNIQYS. Written as DNA, the CDR3 is TGTGCCAGCAGCGTCCTGGGGGGAAACATTCAGTACTCC.

This clonotype was picked up many times. The gene calls are TRBV19 and TRBJ2-7; D is perhaps TRBD1 (5 bases). In germline, CDR1 is LNHDA, CDR2 SQIVND (reference sequence). V lost 5 bases and J 0 bases, leaving 14 bases between the germline ends. This CDR3 has 15 amino acids. The CDR3 protein is CASSVTGVASYEQYF. The CDR3 DNA reads as TGTGCCAGTAGTGTTACAGGTGTCGCCTCCTACGAGCAGTACTTC. Supplemented by reference TRBV19 and TRBJ2-7, the full variable domain reads DGGITQSPKYLFRKEGQNVTLSCEQNLNHDAMYWYRQDPGQGLRLIYYSQIVNDFQKGDIAEGYSVSREKKESFPLTVTSAQKNPTAFYLCASSVTGVASYEQYFGPGTRLTVT.

This clonotype was counted many times. The chain couples TRBV27 to TRBJ1-5; D possibly corresponds to TRBD1 (6 bases). V lost 8 bases and J lost 11, with 16 bases in between. The germline CDR1 and CDR2 sequences are MNHEY and SMNVEV (reference sequence). The CDR3 extends over 12 amino acids. The CDR3 region has the DNA TGTGCCAGCCGAACAGGGTTTGGGGCCCAGCATTTT. Translated, it gives CASRTGFGAQHF.

This clonotype was counted ten times or more. The CDR3 spells CASSYSGGQETQYF. CDR3 sequence (DNA): TGTGCCAGCAGCTATAGCGGGGGGCAAGAGACCCAGTACTTC. This chain connects TRBV11-2 to TRBJ2-5; TRBD2 agrees at 10 bases. Germline-derived CDR1 and CDR2 are SGHAT and FQNNGV. This CDR3 has 14 residues. V was clipped by 4 bases and J by 2 bases; unmatched bases: 1.

This clonotype appeared a single time. One junction end disagrees with the germline gene, perhaps due to a read error. The CDR3 spells CSARDFRVGEKTQYF. The CDR3 DNA is TGCAGTGCTCGAGATTTCAGGGTGGGGGAAAAGACCCAGTACTTC. The chain employs TRBV20-1 and TRBJ2-5; D may be TRBD1 or TRBD2 (5 bases each). The CDR3 has 15 amino acids. Germline CDR1 and CDR2: DFQATT and SNEGSKA (reference sequence).

This clonotype occurred a few times. The J gene is TRBJ1-5, the V gene TRBV7-9; D is perhaps TRBD1 (6 bases). Trimming pared 5 bases from V and 7 bases from J, leaving 12 bases between. Germline CDR1 SEHNR, CDR2 FQNEAQ (reference sequence). This CDR3 is 13 amino acids long. As DNA, the CDR3 is TGTGCCAGCAGCCTACAGGGATACCAGCCCCAGCATTTT. It specifies CASSLQGYQPQHF. Combining the CDR3 with reference TRBV7-9 and TRBJ1-5 gives the whole variable domain DTGVSQNPRHKITKRGQNVTFRCDPISEHNRLYWYRQTLGQGPEFLTYFQNEAQLEKSRLLSDRFSAERPKGSFSTLEIQRTEQGDSAMYLCASSLQGYQPQHFGDGTRLSIL.

A few counts support this clonotype. The rearrangement uses TRBV4-1 and TRBJ2-2; 9 bases agree with TRBD2. The CDR3 has 16 residues. Germline values: CDR1 MGHRA, CDR2 YSYEKL. V trimming: 2 bases; J trimming: 7 bases; junction bases outside the gene matches: 8. The CDR3, as DNA: TGCGCCAGCAGCCAAATAGCGGGAGTATGGAGCGGGGAGCTGTTTTTT. Translated: CASSQIAGVWSGELFF.

This clonotype was seen at least ten times. The rearrangement links TRBV11-2 to TRBJ2-3; 10 bases align to TRBD2. CDR1 SGHAT and CDR2 FQNNGV come from the germline V gene. The ends lost 6 bases at V and 1 base at J; junction bases unmatched: 4. There are 15 residues in the CDR3. DNA for the CDR3: TGTGCCAGCAGGGCAACTAGCGGGGGCACAGATACGCAGTATTTT. This sequence encodes CASRATSGGTDTQYF. The variable domain in full, completed from reference TRBV11-2 and TRBJ2-3, reads EAGVAQSPRYKIIEKRQSVAFWCNPISGHATLYWYQQILGQGPKLLIQFQNNGVVDDSQLPKDRFSAERLKGVDSTLKIQPAKLEDSAVYLCASRATSGGTDTQYFGPGTRLTVL.

This clonotype occurred many times. The chain couples TRBV12-3 or TRBV12-4 to TRBJ1-5; D remains unclear. CDR3 length: 12 residues. V was shortened by 5 bases and J by 4 bases, with 6 bases between the two germline ends. For the CDR3, the DNA is TGTGCCAGCAGTCCTTGGAATCAGCCCCAGCATTTT. Translation: CASSPWNQPQHF.

This clonotype showed up many times. V is TRBV20-1 and J is TRBJ1-1, with no clear D. V gave up 4 bases and J gave up 4 bases, with 10 bases separating them. Per germline, CDR1 DFQATT and CDR2 SNEGSKA (reference sequence). The CDR3 consists of 12 residues. CDR3 loop: CSAIGESTEAFF. Written as DNA, the CDR3 is TGCAGTGCTATCGGGGAGAGCACTGAAGCTTTCTTT.

V gene TRBV11-2 combines with J gene TRBJ2-7; D is perhaps TRBD1 (6 bases). The CDR3 spans 13 residues. The germline gives CDR1 SGHAT, CDR2 FQNNGV. V was trimmed by 5 bases and J by 2 bases, leaving 10 bases between them. The CDR3 loop reads CASSHWTAYEQYF. Here the CDR3 DNA reads TGTGCCAGCAGCCACTGGACAGCCTACGAGCAGTACTTC.

This clonotype has ten or more counts. V gene TRBV3-1 combines with J gene TRBJ2-4; tentative D call: TRBD1 (5 bases). This CDR3 region has 16 residues. V lost 3 bases and J lost 1, with 13 bases in between. Germline CDR1 reads LGHDT; CDR2 reads YNNKEL (reference sequence). CDR3 coding DNA: TGTGCCAGCAGCCAGGGGCTAGTGGGCGCCAAAAACATTCAGTACTTC. The encoded protein is CASSQGLVGAKNIQYF.

This clonotype was found many times. The chain uses TRBV19 and TRBJ1-2; TRBD1 is a possible D gene (6 bases). This CDR3 spans 12 amino acids. V gave up 10 bases and J gave up 9 bases, with 18 bases separating them. The germline CDR1 and CDR2 sequences are LNHDA and SQIVND (reference sequence). The CDR3 DNA follows: TGTGCCACCCCTTTCACGACAGGACGCTACACCTTC. It codes for CATPFTTGRYTF.

The V gene is TRBV11-2, the J gene TRBJ2-7; D remains ambiguous. Germline lookup yields CDR1 SGHAT and CDR2 FQNNGV. V gave up 0 bases and J gave up 6 bases, with 15 bases separating them. This CDR3 comprises 15 residues. CDR3 sequence: CASSLDPASTSEQYF. Here the CDR3 DNA reads TGTGCCAGCAGCTTAGATCCCGCAAGTACGAGCGAGCAGTACTTC.

This clonotype showed up many times. The chain carries TRBV30 and TRBJ2-1; D is possibly TRBD1 (5 bases). CDR1 and CDR2 (germline): GTSNPN, SVGIG (reference sequence). The V gene lost 4 bases and the J gene lost 7 bases, with 23 bases spanning the gap. The CDR3 consists of 16 residues. DNA for the CDR3: TGTGCCTGGACCGCGCAGGGCATTCCATCCCAGAATGAGCAGTTCTTC. Protein: CAWTAQGIPSQNEQFF.

This clonotype has a count of ten or more. The V and J genes are TRBV13 and TRBJ1-6; 8 bases fit TRBD1. Germline V gene data show CDR1 as PRHDT and CDR2 as FYEKMQ (reference sequence). V dropped 5 bases and J dropped 1; count of bases not matched to a gene: 7. This CDR3 comprises 17 residues. CDR3 DNA: TGTGCCAGCAGCCCCCGACAGGGGATGTCCTATAATTCACCCCTCCACTTT. Protein product: CASSPRQGMSYNSPLHF.

With respect to this clonotype: Only one base separates this from a far larger clonotype, so it likely reflects a read error. This CDR3 reads CASSDPGHLSETQYF. In nucleotides, the CDR3 is TGTGCCAGCAGTGATCCGGGACATCTGAGCGAGACCCAGTACTTC. The chain recombines TRBV6-2 or TRBV6-3 with TRBJ2-5; a possible D gene is TRBD1 (6 bases). In germline, CDR1 is MNHEY, CDR2 SVGEGT. V lost 5 bases and J lost 5, with 18 bases in between. The CDR3 has 15 amino acids.

This clonotype was counted at least ten times. The chain is built from TRBV4-1 and TRBJ2-7, with D possibly matching TRBD2 (6 bases). This CDR3 has 15 residues. Per the germline V gene, CDR1 is MGHRA and CDR2 is YSYEKL. V lost 0 bases and J lost 2, with 11 bases in between. For the CDR3, the DNA is TGCGCCAGCAGCCAAGATCAGTGGGAGGCCTACGAGCAGTACTTC. Translating it yields CASSQDQWEAYEQYF.

This clonotype has ten or more counts. The V and J genes are TRBV27 and TRBJ1-1, with D perhaps matching TRBD1 (6 bases). CDR3 length equals 14 residues. Germline V gene data show CDR1 as MNHEY and CDR2 as SMNVEV (reference sequence). V shed 2 bases and J shed 4 bases, with 11 bases lying between them. CDR3 bases: TGTGCCAGCAGTTTAAACAGGGCGATCACTGAAGCTTTCTTT. Protein product: CASSLNRAITEAFF.

The sample holds many counts of this clonotype. CDR3 DNA: TGTGCCAGCAGTTTAAGGCGGGGGGGTCACGAGCAGTACTTC. Protein sequence: CASSLRRGGHEQYF. The chain has TRBV27 and TRBJ2-5, with 9 positions matching TRBD2. The last part of the DNA fits TRBJ2-7 better; the J call may be wrong. This CDR3 is built from 14 residues. From germline, CDR1 is MNHEY and CDR2 SMNVEV (reference sequence).

This clonotype was seen at least ten times. The V and J genes are TRBV6-1 and TRBJ2-7; 13 nucleotides match TRBD2. The CDR3 is made up of 15 amino acids. Unmatched junction bases numbered 2, after V lost 6 bases and J lost 0 bases. The germline V gene encodes CDR1 MNHNS and CDR2 SASEGT. The CDR3 region has the DNA TGTGCCAGCAGAACTAGCGGGGGGGGCTCCTACGAGCAGTACTTC. Translating gives CASRTSGGGSYEQYF.

In its sample, this clonotype was seen a few times. V usage is TRBV6-5 and J usage is TRBJ1-5; 8 bases agree with TRBD1. Germline lookup yields CDR1 MNHEY and CDR2 SVGAGI. Unmatched junction bases numbered 4, after V lost 0 bases and J lost 9 bases. CDR3 length: 14 residues. The CDR3 sequence is CASSYSTGEMPQHF. The CDR3 DNA reads as TGTGCCAGCAGTTACTCGACAGGGGAGATGCCCCAGCATTTT.

This clonotype has ten or more counts. The chain couples TRBV5-6 to TRBJ1-4, with TRBD1 matching 7 bases. CDR1 is SGHDT and CDR2 is YYEEEE in the germline V gene. J gave up 4 bases and V 5 bases, and 8 bases lay outside the gene matches. The CDR3 has 15 amino acids. The CDR3 protein is CASRPTGASNEKLFF. As DNA, the CDR3 is TGTGCCAGCAGACCAACAGGGGCGAGTAATGAAAAACTGTTTTTT.

This clonotype was counted ten times or more. The chain employs TRBV10-1 and TRBJ2-5; the D is unclear. Germline V gene sequence: CDR1 WNHNN, CDR2 SYGVQD (reference sequence). Deletions cut 3 bases from V and 1 base from J, with 6 bases between. There are 13 residues in the CDR3. CDR3 nucleotide sequence: TGCGCCAGCAGTGAAAGGATCCAAGAGACCCAGTACTTC. Translating it yields CASSERIQETQYF.